This T cell receptor beta chain was captured in a study of spatial heterogeneity in lung cancer. Stated time point: sample taken at primary tumor resection. Unsorted tumor, nontumor lung tissue or cryopreserved PBMC supplied the whole RNA. TCRdb analysed the 5' RACE reads with MiXCR anew, one entry per CDR3 protein. The sample contains tens of thousands of distinct CDR3 sequences, approximately 12% of which appear only once. Germline V lookup: CDR1 SGHDT, CDR2 YYEEEE. Trimming took off 4 bases at V and 7 bases at J, with 12 bases between the two ends. The CDR3 length is 14 residues. This TCR came from a male donor with early-stage non-small cell lung cancer. The sample here was PBMCs, taken at surgery. J is TRBJ1-6 and V is TRBV5-6; D is unresolved. The CDR3 reads CASSLVSGNSPLHF. The CDR3 bases are TGTGCCAGCAGCCTTGTTTCTGGGAATTCACCCCTCCACTTT.